This record concerns one T cell receptor (beta chain) sequence. The antigen is undetermined. Pooling covered second doses at about 4 or about 12 weeks. The sample comes from a study of T cell responses to AZD1222 COVID-19 vaccine. Findings and caveats of the study: After two AZD1222 doses, spike-specific TCR breadth and depth rose versus day 0. Baseline seropositivity characterized only a handful of AZD1222 recipients.

Sequenced by immunoSEQ multiplex PCR; TCRdb stores in-frame clones only, minus some. The sample lists approximately 89,000 clones, about 82% occurring once. Germline CDR1 and CDR2: SGHRS and YFSETQ. The CDR3 is 14 residues long. V lost 0 bases to trimming and J lost 5 bases, with 11 bases between them. This receptor was taken from an adult who received the AZD1222 COVID-19 vaccine. The chain uses TRBV5-1 and TRBJ1-2; D is undetermined. The source material was peripheral blood, sampled 28 days after the second AZD1222 dose. The CDR3 bases are TGCGCCAGCAGCTTGGAAGCGGCGTATTATGGCTACACCTTC. This encodes CASSLEAAYYGYTF.